The 13 T cell receptor beta chains listed next were all sequenced from one sample in a study of beta chain features in type 1 diabetes. cDNA synthesis used the whole RNA isolate, giving expressed TCRB sequences. Only in-frame clones appear in the TCRdb table, and some are missing; sequencing was by immunoSEQ multiplex PCR. Among under 300,000 clones, roughly 30% were seen once, and the ten largest hold 3.5% to 4.5%. Material for sequencing was central memory CD4+ T cells from blood. These receptors were obtained from a man under 40 in good health.

This clone was observed a single time. The chain is built from TRBV27 and TRBJ2-7; TRBD2 matches 7 bases. Germline V gene data show CDR1 as MNHEY and CDR2 as SMNVEV (reference sequence). The CDR3 sequence is 14 residues long. After removal of 1 base from V and 5 bases from J, the junction contained 5 bases not matched to a gene. The CDR3 DNA is TGTGCCAGCAGTTTATTTCGGACTAGTCACGAGCAGTACTTC. This gives the protein CASSLFRTSHEQYF.

The CDR3 here is CASSSTSGIQETQYF. CDR3 DNA: TGTGCCAGCAGCTCGACTAGCGGGATCCAAGAGACCCAGTACTTC. The rearrangement uses TRBV27 and TRBJ2-5; 11 nucleotides match TRBD2. Germline CDR1 reads MNHEY; CDR2 reads SMNVEV (reference sequence). The CDR3 length is 15 residues. J gave up 1 base and V 6 bases, and 4 bases lay outside the gene matches.

This clone was counted ten times or more. The rearrangement uses TRBV9 and TRBJ2-5; D is unresolved. Trimming pared 4 bases from V and 2 bases from J, leaving 9 bases between. CDR1 and CDR2 from the germline V gene are SGDLS and YYNGEE. The CDR3 length is 13 residues. This CDR3 reads CASSPSAQETQYF. CDR3 nucleotides: TGTGCCAGCAGCCCATCAGCACAAGAGACCCAGTACTTC.

The rearrangement links TRBV5-1 to TRBJ2-7, with a weak D call TRBD2 (7 bases). Germline assignment: CDR1 SGHRS and CDR2 YFSETQ. The CDR3 has 15 amino acids. Trimming cost V 4 bases and J 6 bases, with 20 bases left between them. The CDR3 sequence is CASSPGGALAFEQYF. CDR3 coding DNA: TGCGCCAGCAGCCCTGGGGGGGCCCTGGCTTTCGAGCAGTACTTC.

This chain links TRBV7-2 with TRBJ1-5, with 7 nucleotides matching TRBD1. The CDR3 has 15 residues. V gave up 2 bases and J gave up 1 base; unmatched junction bases: 2. Germline V CDR1 and CDR2: SGHTA, FQGNSA. This chain's CDR3 is CASSLKQGSNQPQHF. The DNA for the CDR3 is TGTGCCAGCAGCTTAAAACAGGGGAGCAATCAGCCCCAGCATTTT.

The rearrangement joins TRBV30 to TRBJ2-7; 9 bases are a match to TRBD2. The CDR3 is 17 amino acids. V shed 2 bases and J 3 bases; nucleotides not matched to a gene: 14. In germline, CDR1 is GTSNPN, CDR2 SVGIG (reference sequence). The CDR3 protein is CAWSSWGPAGGRYEQYF. For the CDR3, the DNA is TGTGCCTGGAGTAGTTGGGGCCCGGCGGGGGGGCGCTACGAGCAGTACTTC.

The gene calls are TRBV7-2 and TRBJ2-2; 10 nucleotides match TRBD1. Germline CDR1 is SGHTA and CDR2 is FQGNSA. The length of the CDR3 is 15 residues. Losses at the gene ends were 7 bases for V and 0 bases for J; bases not matched to a gene: 2. The CDR3 here is CASNGQGANTGELFF. DNA of the CDR3: TGTGCCAGCAACGGACAGGGGGCGAACACCGGGGAGCTGTTTTTT.

This clone was recorded a few times. This chain joins TRBV14 and TRBJ1-1; tentative D call: TRBD1 (5 bases). Trimming took off 5 bases at V and 1 base at J, with 8 bases between the two ends. CDR3 size: 13 residues. CDR1 is SGHDN and CDR2 is FVKESK in the germline V gene. The CDR3 is CASSSRANTEAFF. CDR3 in DNA: TGTGCCAGCAGCTCCAGGGCGAACACTGAAGCTTTCTTT.

V is TRBV5-6 and J is TRBJ2-1; 13 bases fit TRBD2. V lost 3 bases to trimming and J lost 7 bases; unmatched junction nucleotides: 13. The germline V gene has CDR1 SGHDT and CDR2 YYEEEE. The CDR3 has 18 amino acids. CDR3 DNA: TGTGCCAGCAGCTCCACTAGCGGGGGGGCTGCTGGTGTAAATGAGCAGTTCTTC. Translating it yields CASSSTSGGAAGVNEQFF.

The genes are TRBV5-1 and TRBJ2-1; maybe TRBD2 (5 bases). The length of the CDR3 is 13 residues. The V gene's germline CDR1 is SGHRS and CDR2 YFSETQ. V lost 3 bases, J lost 10 bases, and 14 bases lay in between. For the CDR3, the DNA is TGCGCCAGCAGCTCGGAGGCAGGCCTCGAGCAGTTCTTC. It translates to CASSSEAGLEQFF.

Ten or more counts support this clone. This chain uses TRBV5-6 with TRBJ2-1; D assignment may be TRBD1 or TRBD2 (5 bases each). The CDR3 is 15 residues long. Germline CDR1 is SGHDT and CDR2 is YYEEEE. Between the trimmed V and J ends, which lost 2 bases and 8 bases, there was a span of 17 bases. CDR3 coding DNA: TGTGCCAGCAGCTTTCAGGGAGTTTTGTACCATGAGCAGTTCTTC. It yields the protein CASSFQGVLYHEQFF. Complete variable domain (other parts from reference TRBV5-6 and TRBJ2-1): DAGVTQSPTHLIKTRGQQVTLRCSPKSGHDTVSWYQQALGQGPQFIFQYYEEEERQRGNFPDRFSGHQFPNYSSELNVNALLLGDSALYLCASSFQGVLYHEQFFGPGTRLTVL.

The chain combines TRBV7-2 with TRBJ1-4; perhaps TRBD1 as D (6 bases). This CDR3 spans 15 amino acids. V shed 5 bases and J shed 4 bases, with 14 bases lying between them. Germline V gene sequence: CDR1 SGHTA, CDR2 FQGNSA. The CDR3 loop reads CASSLAGAINEKLFF. CDR3 DNA: TGTGCCAGCAGCCTCGCAGGGGCCATTAATGAAAAACTGTTTTTT.

This chain connects TRBV5-1 to TRBJ2-1, with TRBD1 matching 9 bases. CDR1 SGHRS and CDR2 YFSETQ come from the germline V gene. This CDR3 region has 15 residues. V trimming: 0 bases; J trimming: 9 bases; junction bases outside the gene matches: 7. CDR3: CASSLVGQGYAEQFF. CDR3 nucleotide sequence: TGCGCCAGCAGCTTGGTTGGACAGGGGTACGCTGAGCAGTTCTTC. The full variable domain, rest sourced from reference TRBV5-1 and TRBJ2-1, is KAGVTQTPRYLIKTRGQQVTLSCSPISGHRSVSWYQQTPGQGLQFLFEYFSETQRNKGNFPGRFSGRQFSNSRSEMNVSTLELGDSALYLCASSLVGQGYAEQFFGPGTRLTVL.